The TCR beta chain under discussion was sequenced for a study of patients and donors after allogeneic stem cell transplantation. TCRdb fed the RT-PCR reads into MiXCR, producing one record per CDR3 protein. The top ten clones hold less than 9.5% of a sample with about 410,000 distinct CDR3 sequences, 16% of them seen once. Germline CDR1 reads DFQATT; CDR2 reads SNEGSKA (reference sequence). The germline V and J ends were trimmed by 6 bases and 4 bases, with 12 bases remaining between them. This CDR3 region has 12 residues. The sample holds a few counts of this clonotype. This TCR was recovered from a human donor who was either an allogeneic HSCT recipient or a stem cell or donor lymphocyte infusion donor (not recorded which). It is not recorded whose cells these are; they may come from a transplant donor. The material sequenced was blood, either unsorted or a sorted T cell fraction (not recorded which). This rearrangement joins TRBV20-1 to TRBJ1-1; D call uncertain. CDR3 sequence reads: CSALDLGTEAFF. DNA for the CDR3: TGCAGTGCACTCGACCTTGGCACTGAAGCTTTCTTT.